Sequencing of this T cell receptor (beta chain) was carried out in a study of CD8 T cells in Susac syndrome. Random hexamers primed reverse transcription of about 0.45 to 1 ug RNA. TCRdb redid the calling of the immunoSEQ multiplex PCR reads with MiXCR, one entry per CDR3 protein. The sample carries around 200,000 distinct CDR3 sequences, 85% to 95% recorded once. Germline CDR1 reads SQVTM; CDR2 reads ANQGSEA. V was pared by 6 bases and J by 7 bases, with 25 bases between. This CDR3 has 15 amino acids. This clonotype was sampled from a human donor in good health. The sequenced sample was CD4+ T cells from PBMCs. The V call is TRBV29-1, the J call TRBJ2-7; tentatively, D is TRBD1 or TRBD2 (6 bases each). The CDR3 loop reads CSVRESGVTRGEQYF. The CDR3 coding sequence is TGCAGCGTCCGGGAGTCAGGGGTCACCCGGGGGGAGCAGTACTTC.